This section outlines one TCR beta chain sequence together with its context. The sample belongs to a study of blood T cell repertoires in COVID-19. Study-level information: Both acute and convalescent COVID-19 samples were obtained from the United States, Italy and Spain. The analysed material was cDNA or gDNA that came from T cells, B-cell-depleted T cells, or PBMCs.

As processed by the authors: Estimates of nucleated cell counts were drawn from the amplification of reference gene primers. Generated by immunoSEQ multiplex PCR, the TCRdb table keeps only in-frame clones and is missing some. The D gene and trimming were derived from the DNA, and the V and J assignments and clone size from that table. This sample has a few hundred thousand clones, with about 91% found just once. CDR1 is SGHTA and CDR2 is FQGNSA in the germline V gene. V was trimmed by 1 base and J by 6 bases, leaving 13 bases between them. The CDR3 covers 15 residues. This receptor was obtained from a woman aged 45-65 years with COVID-19, enrolled during active disease. This chain uses TRBV7-2 with TRBJ2-1; TRBD2 might be the D (7 bases). Sequenced: peripheral blood. CDR3 region: CASSLGRGRGNEQFF. CDR3 nucleotides: TGTGCCAGCAGCTTAGGGAGGGGGAGGGGCAATGAGCAGTTCTTC.